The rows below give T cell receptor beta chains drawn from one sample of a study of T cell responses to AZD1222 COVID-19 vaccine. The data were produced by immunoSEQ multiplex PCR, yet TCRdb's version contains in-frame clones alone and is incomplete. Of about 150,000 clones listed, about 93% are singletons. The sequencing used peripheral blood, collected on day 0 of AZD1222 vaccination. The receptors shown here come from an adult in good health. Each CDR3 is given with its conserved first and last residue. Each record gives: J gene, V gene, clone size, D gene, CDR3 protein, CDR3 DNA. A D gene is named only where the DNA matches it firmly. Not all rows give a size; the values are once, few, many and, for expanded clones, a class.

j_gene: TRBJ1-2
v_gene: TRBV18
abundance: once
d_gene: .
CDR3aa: CASSLEGLNGYTF
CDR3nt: TGTGCCAGCTCACTAGAGGGCTTAAACGGCTACACCTTC

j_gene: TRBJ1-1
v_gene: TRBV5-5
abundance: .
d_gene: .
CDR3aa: CASSLRNTEAFF
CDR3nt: TGTGCCAGCAGCTTGCGGAACACTGAAGCTTTCTTT

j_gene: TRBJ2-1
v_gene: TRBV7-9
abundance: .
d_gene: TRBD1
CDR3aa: CASSPTRPGGHEQFF
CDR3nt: TGTGCCAGCAGCCCCACTAGGCCAGGGGGTCATGAGCAGTTCTTC

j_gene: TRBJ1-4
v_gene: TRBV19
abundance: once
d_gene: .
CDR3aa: CASSMGNEKLFF
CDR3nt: TGTGCCAGTAGTATGGGTAATGAAAAACTGTTTTTT

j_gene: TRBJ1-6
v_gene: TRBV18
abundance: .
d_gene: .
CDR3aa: CASSNRDRSSPLHF
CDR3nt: TGTGCCAGCTCTAATCGGGACCGGAGTTCACCCCTCCACTTT

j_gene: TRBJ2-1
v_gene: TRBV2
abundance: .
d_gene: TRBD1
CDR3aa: CAGRDRGTYNEQFF
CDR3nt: TGTGCCGGCCGGGACAGGGGGACATACAATGAGCAGTTCTTC

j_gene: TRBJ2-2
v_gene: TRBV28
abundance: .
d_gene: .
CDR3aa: CASSDTGELFF
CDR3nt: TGTGCCAGCAGCGATACCGGGGAGCTGTTTTTT

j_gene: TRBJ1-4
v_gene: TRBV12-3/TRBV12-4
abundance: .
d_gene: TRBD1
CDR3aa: CASSGRDRLFF
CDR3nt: TGTGCCAGCAGTGGCCGGGACAGACTGTTTTTT

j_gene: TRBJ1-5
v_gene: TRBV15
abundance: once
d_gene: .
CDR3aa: CATSDRWKPQHF
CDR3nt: TGTGCCACCAGCGACAGGTGGAAGCCCCAGCATTTT

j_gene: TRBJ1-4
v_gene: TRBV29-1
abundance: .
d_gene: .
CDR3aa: CSVEIAGTNEKLFF
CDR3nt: TGCAGCGTTGAGATCGCAGGGACTAATGAAAAACTGTTTTTT

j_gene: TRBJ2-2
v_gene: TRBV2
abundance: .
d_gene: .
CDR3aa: CASSVTPQGPGELFF
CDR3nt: TGTGCCAGCAGTGTCACCCCCCAGGGGCCCGGGGAGCTGTTTTTT

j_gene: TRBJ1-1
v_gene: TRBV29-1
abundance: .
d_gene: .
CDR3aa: CSGQADLNTEAFF
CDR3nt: TGCAGCGGTCAGGCAGACCTGAACACTGAAGCTTTCTTT

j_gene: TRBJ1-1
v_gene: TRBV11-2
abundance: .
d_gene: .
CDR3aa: CASSPTLVAFF
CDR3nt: TGTGCCAGCAGCCCGACATTGGTGGCTTTCTTT

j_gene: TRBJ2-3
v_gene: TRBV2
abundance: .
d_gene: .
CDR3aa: CASTSLSGGTQYF
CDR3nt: TGTGCCAGCACCTCCCTATCTGGTGGTACGCAGTATTTT

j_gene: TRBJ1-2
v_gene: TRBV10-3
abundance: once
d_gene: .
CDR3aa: CAISNLASQGYGYTF
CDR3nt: TGTGCCATCAGCAATCTCGCCAGTCAGGGCTATGGCTACACCTTC

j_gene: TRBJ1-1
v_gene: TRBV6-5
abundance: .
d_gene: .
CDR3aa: CASSEGMTEAFF
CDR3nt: TGTGCCAGCAGCGAGGGTATGACTGAAGCTTTCTTT

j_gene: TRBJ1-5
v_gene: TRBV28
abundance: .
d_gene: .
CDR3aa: CASKSQGHQPQHF
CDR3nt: TGTGCCAGCAAATCCCAGGGGCATCAGCCCCAGCATTTT

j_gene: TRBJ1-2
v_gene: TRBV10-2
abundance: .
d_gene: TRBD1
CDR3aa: CASSDRTGVLGPIPYGYTF
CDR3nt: TGCGCCAGCAGTGACCGGACAGGGGTATTGGGCCCCATCCCTTATGGCTACACCTTC

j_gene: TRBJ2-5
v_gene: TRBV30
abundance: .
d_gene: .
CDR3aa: CAWSVSILGGETQYF
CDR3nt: TGTGCCTGGAGTGTTTCTATACTTGGGGGGGAGACCCAGTACTTC

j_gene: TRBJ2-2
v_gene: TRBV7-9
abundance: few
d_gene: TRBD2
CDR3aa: CASSLTRLLAGMNTGELFF
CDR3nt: TGTGCCAGCAGCCTGACTCGCCTGCTAGCGGGGATGAACACCGGGGAGCTGTTTTTT

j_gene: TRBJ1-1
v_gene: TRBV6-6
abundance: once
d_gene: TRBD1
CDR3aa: CASRHSTGGNTEAFF
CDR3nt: TGTGCCAGCAGACACTCGACAGGGGGGAACACTGAAGCTTTCTTT

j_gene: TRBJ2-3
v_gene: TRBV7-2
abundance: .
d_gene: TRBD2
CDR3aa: CASSLVGRGSLTDTQYF
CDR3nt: TGTGCCAGCAGCTTAGTCGGGCGCGGGAGCTTAACAGATACGCAGTATTTT

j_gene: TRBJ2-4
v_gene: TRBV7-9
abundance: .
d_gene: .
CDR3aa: CASSPTGIQYF
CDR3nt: TGTGCCAGCAGCCCCACAGGAATTCAGTACTTC

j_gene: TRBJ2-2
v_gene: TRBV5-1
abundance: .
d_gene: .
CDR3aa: CASSLSLNTGELFF
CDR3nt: TGCGCCAGCAGCTTATCTCTGAACACCGGGGAGCTGTTTTTT

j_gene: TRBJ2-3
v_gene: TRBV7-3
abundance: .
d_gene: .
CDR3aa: CASSSPSTDTQYF
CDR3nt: TGTGCCAGCAGCTCGCCTAGCACAGATACGCAGTATTTT

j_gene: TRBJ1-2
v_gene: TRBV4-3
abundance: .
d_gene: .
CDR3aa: CASSQVPGPLYGYTF
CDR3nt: TGCGCCAGCAGCCAAGTGCCGGGACCTCTCTATGGCTACACCTTC

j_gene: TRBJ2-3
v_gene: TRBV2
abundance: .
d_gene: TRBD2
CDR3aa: CASKTSRPTDTQYF
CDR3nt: TGTGCCAGCAAGACTAGCCGGCCCACAGATACGCAGTATTTT

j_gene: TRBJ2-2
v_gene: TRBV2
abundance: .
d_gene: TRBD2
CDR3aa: CASKVSGRNTGELFF
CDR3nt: TGTGCCAGCAAAGTGAGCGGGAGGAACACCGGGGAGCTGTTTTTT

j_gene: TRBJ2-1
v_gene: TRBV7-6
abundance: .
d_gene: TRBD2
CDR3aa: CASTASVSGGANEQFF
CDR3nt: TGTGCCAGCACCGCCTCAGTGTCGGGGGGAGCCAATGAGCAGTTCTTC

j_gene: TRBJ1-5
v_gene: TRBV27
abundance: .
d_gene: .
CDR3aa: CASSKADGRGNQPQHF
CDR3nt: TGTGCCAGCAGTAAGGCGGACGGTCGAGGCAATCAGCCCCAGCATTTT

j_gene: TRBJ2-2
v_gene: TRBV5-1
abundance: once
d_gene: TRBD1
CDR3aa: CASSLSRGPPNTGELFF
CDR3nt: TGCGCCAGCAGCTTATCCAGGGGGCCCCCGAACACCGGGGAGCTGTTTTTT

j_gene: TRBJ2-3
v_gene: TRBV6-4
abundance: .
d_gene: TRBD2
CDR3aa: CASSLLAGSTDTQYF
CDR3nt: TGTGCCAGCAGTTTGCTAGCGGGGAGCACAGATACGCAGTATTTT

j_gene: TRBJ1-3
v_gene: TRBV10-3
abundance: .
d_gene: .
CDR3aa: CAIRPGDNTIYF
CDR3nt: TGTGCCATCAGACCCGGGGACAACACCATATATTTT

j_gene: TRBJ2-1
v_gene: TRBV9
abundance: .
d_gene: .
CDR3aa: CASSVGGYSGEQFF
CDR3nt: TGTGCCAGCAGCGTAGGGGGTTACTCTGGTGAGCAGTTCTTC

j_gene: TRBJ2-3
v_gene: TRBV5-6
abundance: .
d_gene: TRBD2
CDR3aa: CASSSPSGRGGRDTQYF
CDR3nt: TGTGCCAGCAGCTCCCCTTCCGGGCGGGGGGGCCGAGATACGCAGTATTTT

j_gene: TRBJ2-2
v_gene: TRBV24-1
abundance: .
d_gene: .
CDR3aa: CATSDSNRVTGELFF
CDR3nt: TGTGCCACCAGTGATTCTAACAGGGTCACCGGGGAGCTGTTTTTT

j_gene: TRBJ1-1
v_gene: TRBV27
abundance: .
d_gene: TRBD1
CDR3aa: CASSSGRGRLVNTEAFF
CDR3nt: TGTGCCAGCAGTTCTGGCAGGGGGCGATTGGTGAACACTGAAGCTTTCTTT

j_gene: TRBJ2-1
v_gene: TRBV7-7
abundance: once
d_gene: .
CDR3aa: CASSPNLVGRHFSYNEQFF
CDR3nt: TGTGCCAGCAGCCCTAATTTGGTTGGACGTCATTTCTCCTACAATGAGCAGTTCTTC

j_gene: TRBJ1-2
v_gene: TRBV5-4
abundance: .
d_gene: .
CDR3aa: CASSLEGGRWYGYTF
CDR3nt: TGTGCCAGCAGCTTGGAAGGTGGACGATGGTATGGCTACACCTTC

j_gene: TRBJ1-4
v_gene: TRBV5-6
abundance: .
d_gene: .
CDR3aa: CASSLVGHNEKLFF
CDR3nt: TGTGCCAGCAGCTTGGTGGGGCATAATGAAAAACTGTTTTTT

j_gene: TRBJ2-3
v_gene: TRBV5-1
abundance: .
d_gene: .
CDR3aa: CASSLAVYFTDTQYF
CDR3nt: TGCGCCAGCAGCTTGGCCGTCTACTTCACAGATACGCAGTATTTT

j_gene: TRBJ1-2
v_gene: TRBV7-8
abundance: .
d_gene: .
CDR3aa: CASSASSTYGYTF
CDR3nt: TGTGCCAGCAGCGCTAGCAGCACGTATGGCTACACCTTC

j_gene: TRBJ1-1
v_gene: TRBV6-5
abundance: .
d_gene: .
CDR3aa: CASSYSPGVRTEAFF
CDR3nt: TGTGCCAGCAGTTACTCACCAGGGGTTCGGACTGAAGCTTTCTTT

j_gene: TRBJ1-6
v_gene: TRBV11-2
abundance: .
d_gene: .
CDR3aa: CASSLDRVFLPLHF
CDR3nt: TGTGCCAGCAGCTTAGACAGGGTTTTTTTACCCCTCCACTTT

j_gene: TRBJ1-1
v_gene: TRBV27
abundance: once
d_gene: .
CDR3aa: CASSFSGIGTEAFF
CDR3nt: TGTGCCAGCAGTTTTTCAGGGATTGGCACTGAAGCTTTCTTT

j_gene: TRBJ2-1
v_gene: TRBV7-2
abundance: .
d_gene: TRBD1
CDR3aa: CASSSGTASYNEQFF
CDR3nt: TGTGCCAGCAGTTCCGGGACAGCCTCCTACAATGAGCAGTTCTTC

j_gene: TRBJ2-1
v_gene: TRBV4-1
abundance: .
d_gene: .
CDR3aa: CASSPNPRAYNEQFF
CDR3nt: TGCGCCAGCAGCCCCAACCCCAGGGCCTACAATGAGCAGTTCTTC

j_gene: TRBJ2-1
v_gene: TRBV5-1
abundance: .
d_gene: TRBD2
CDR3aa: CASSPLLAGGLAAEQFF
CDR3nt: TGCGCCAGCAGCCCCCTACTAGCGGGAGGGCTAGCCGCGGAGCAGTTCTTC

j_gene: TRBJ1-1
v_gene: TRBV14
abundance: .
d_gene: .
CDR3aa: CASSLKPVNTEAFF
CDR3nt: TGTGCCAGCAGCCTTAAGCCAGTGAACACTGAAGCTTTCTTT

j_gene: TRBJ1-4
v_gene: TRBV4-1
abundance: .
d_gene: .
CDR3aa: CASSQDWGATNEKLFF
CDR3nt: TGCGCCAGCAGCCAAGATTGGGGGGCAACTAATGAAAAACTGTTTTTT

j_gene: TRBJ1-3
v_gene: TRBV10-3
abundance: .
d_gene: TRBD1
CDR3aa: CAISGRPPDRDGNTIYF
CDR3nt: TGTGCCATCAGTGGGCGCCCCCCGGACAGGGATGGAAACACCATATATTTT

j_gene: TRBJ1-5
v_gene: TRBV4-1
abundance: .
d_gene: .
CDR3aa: CASSQDQGRQPQHF
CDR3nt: TGCGCCAGCAGCCAAGATCAGGGCCGGCAGCCCCAGCATTTT

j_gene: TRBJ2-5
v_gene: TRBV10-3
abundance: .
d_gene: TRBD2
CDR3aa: CAIREGTSGETQYF
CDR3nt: TGTGCCATCAGGGAGGGGACTAGCGGGGAGACCCAGTACTTC

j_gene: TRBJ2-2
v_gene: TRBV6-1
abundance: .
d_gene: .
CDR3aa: CASSEVTGTNTGELFF
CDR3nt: TGTGCCAGCAGTGAAGTGACAGGGACTAACACCGGGGAGCTGTTTTTT

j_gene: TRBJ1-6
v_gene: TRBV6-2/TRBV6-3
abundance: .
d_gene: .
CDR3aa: CASSYGPTRGNSPLHF
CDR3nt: TGTGCCAGCAGTTACGGGCCGACAAGGGGTAATTCACCCCTCCACTTT

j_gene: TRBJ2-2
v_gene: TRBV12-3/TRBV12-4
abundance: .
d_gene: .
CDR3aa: CASSLGRVGELFF
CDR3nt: TGTGCCAGCAGTTTAGGAAGGGTGGGGGAGCTGTTTTTT

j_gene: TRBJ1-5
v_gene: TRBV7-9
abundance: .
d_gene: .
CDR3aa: CASSQGRPVGQPQHF
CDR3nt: TGTGCCAGCAGCCAAGGACGGCCGGTCGGTCAGCCCCAGCATTTT

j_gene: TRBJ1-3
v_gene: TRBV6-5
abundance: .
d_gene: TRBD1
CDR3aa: CASRGPGGPGNTIYF
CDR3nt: TGTGCCAGCAGGGGTCCAGGGGGCCCTGGAAACACCATATATTTT